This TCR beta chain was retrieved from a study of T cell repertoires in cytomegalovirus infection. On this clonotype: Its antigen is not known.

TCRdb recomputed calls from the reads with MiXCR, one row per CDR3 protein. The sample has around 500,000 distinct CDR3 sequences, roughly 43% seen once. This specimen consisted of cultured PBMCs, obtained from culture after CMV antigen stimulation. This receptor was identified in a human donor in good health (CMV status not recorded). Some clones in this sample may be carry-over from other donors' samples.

For the CDR3, the DNA is TGCAGTGCTAGAGGGCGGGAAGCCAATCAGCCCCAGCATTTT. The encoded protein is CSARGREANQPQHF. The chain recombines TRBV20-1 with TRBJ1-5; D is unclear. V was shortened by 1 base and J by 3 bases, with 10 bases between the two germline ends. Looked up from germline, CDR1 is DFQATT and CDR2 is SNEGSKA (reference sequence). This CDR3 has 14 amino acids.